The sequence of this T cell receptor beta chain was determined in a study of cytomegalovirus exposure and HLA in healthy donors. Findings of the study overall: Presence/absence results assume similar sequencing depth per donor, which may not hold.

V lost 2 bases, J lost 7 bases, and 23 bases lay in between. CDR1 and CDR2 from the germline V gene are SGHVS and FNYEAQ. The CDR3 length is 17 residues. Details on this clone: Its specificity is not known.

PCR amplification relied on 60 Vbeta primers (plus 13 Jbeta primers). Assay used: immunoSEQ multiplex PCR; TCRdb lists only in-frame clones, some missing. The table lists about 110,000 clones, about 80% of them singletons, with 13% in the top ten. The gene calls are TRBV7-6 and TRBJ2-5; maybe TRBD1 (6 bases). Sequenced sample: PBMCs. The origin of this receptor is a man aged 30 to 39 in good health and CMV-seropositive. The CDR3 DNA follows: TGTGCCAGCAGCTTAACCGGGACACCCCAGAGCAAATCGACCCAGTACTTC. Amino acids: CASSLTGTPQSKSTQYF.